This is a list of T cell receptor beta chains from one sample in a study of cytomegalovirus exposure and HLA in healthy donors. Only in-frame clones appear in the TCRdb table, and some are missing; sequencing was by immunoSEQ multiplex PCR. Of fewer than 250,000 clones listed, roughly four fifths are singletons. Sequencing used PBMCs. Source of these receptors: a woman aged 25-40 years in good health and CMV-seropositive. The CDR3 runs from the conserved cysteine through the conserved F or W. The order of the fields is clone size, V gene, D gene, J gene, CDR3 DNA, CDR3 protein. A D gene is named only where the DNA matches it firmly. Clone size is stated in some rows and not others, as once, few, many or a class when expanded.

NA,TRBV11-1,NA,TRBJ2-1,TGTGCCAGCAGCTCAGACAGTAGCTCCTACAATGAGCAGTTCTTC,CASSSDSSSYNEQFF
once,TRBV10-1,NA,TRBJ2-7,TGCGCCAGCAGTGAGCCTAGCTTCCCCTACGAGCAGTACTTC,CASSEPSFPYEQYF
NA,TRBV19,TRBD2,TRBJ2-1,TGTGCCAGTGCGGGAGGGTCTGAGCAGTTCTTC,CASAGGSEQFF
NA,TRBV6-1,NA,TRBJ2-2,TGTGCCAGCAGTTTAGCAAACACCGGGGAGCTGTTTTTT,CASSLANTGELFF
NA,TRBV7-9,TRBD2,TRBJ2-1,TGTGCCAGCAGCTATTTGTTGCGGGAGGATGAGCAGTTCTTC,CASSYLLREDEQFF
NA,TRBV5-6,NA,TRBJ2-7,TGTGCCAGCAGCCAGGACAGAATTGGCGAGCAGTACTTC,CASSQDRIGEQYF
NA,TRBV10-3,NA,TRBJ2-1,TGTGCCATCAGTAGGAATACAGTGGAAGTCGAGGAGCAGTTCTTC,CAISRNTVEVEEQFF
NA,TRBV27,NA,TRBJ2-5,TGTGCCAGCAGTTTATCGATTGGGGCAGGGCGGCAAGAGCAGTACTTC,CASSLSIGAGRQEQYF
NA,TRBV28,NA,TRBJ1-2,TGTGCCAGCAGTTGGGCGGGGAGGGGTTCCTATGGCTACACCTTC,CASSWAGRGSYGYTF
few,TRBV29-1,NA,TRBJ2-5,TGCAGCGTTGAGTCGGCAGGGCGAGGGACCCAGTACTTC,CSVESAGRGTQYF
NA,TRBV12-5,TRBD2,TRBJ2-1,TGTGCTAGTGGTTTGGTCCTTCCAGCGGGGGGGAATGAGCAGTTCTTC,CASGLVLPAGGNEQFF
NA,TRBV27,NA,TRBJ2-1,TGTGCCAGCAGTTTAGGGGGGGGGCACTCGAATGAGCAGTTCTTC,CASSLGGGHSNEQFF
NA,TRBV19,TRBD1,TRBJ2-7,TGTGCCAGTAGTGTAGGGACAGGACCAATCTACGAGCAGTACTTC,CASSVGTGPIYEQYF
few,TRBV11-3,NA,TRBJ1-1,TGTGCCAGCAGCTTGGGGGGGAACACTGAAGCTTTCTTT,CASSLGGNTEAFF
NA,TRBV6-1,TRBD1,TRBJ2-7,TGTGCCAGCACTCCCCCGGGACAGGGGATCTACGAGCAGTACTTC,CASTPPGQGIYEQYF
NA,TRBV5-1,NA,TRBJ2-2,TGCGCCAGCAGCTCCTATTCATCCACCGGGGAGCTGTTTTTT,CASSSYSSTGELFF
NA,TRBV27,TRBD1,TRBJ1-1,TGTGCCAGCAGTTCCTCGACAGGGGGGTTTAACGAAGCTTTCTTT,CASSSSTGGFNEAFF
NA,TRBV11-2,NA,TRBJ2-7,TGTGCCAGCAGCTTAGGACAGTCCAACGAGCAGTACTTC,CASSLGQSNEQYF
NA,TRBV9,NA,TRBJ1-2,TGTGCCAGCAGCGTAGGGGGAGGACCCTTTTATGGCTACACCTTC,CASSVGGGPFYGYTF
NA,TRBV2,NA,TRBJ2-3,TGTGCCAGCAAAACCGGGGTGGGAGATACGCAGTATTTT,CASKTGVGDTQYF
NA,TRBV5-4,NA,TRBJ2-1,TGTGCCAGCAAAGAAGCAGGCTCCTACAATGAGCAATTCTTC,CASKEAGSYNEQFF
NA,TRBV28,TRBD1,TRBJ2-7,TGTGCCAGCAGCTACTACGGGACAGATACCTACGAGCAGTACTTC,CASSYYGTDTYEQYF
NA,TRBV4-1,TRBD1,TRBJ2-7,TGCGCCAGCAGCCAGGGCCGGGACAGCTCCTACGAGCAGTACTTC,CASSQGRDSSYEQYF
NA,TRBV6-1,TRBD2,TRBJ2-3,TGTGCCAGCAGTGAAACACTAGCGGGAGTTGGCACAGATACGCAGTATTTT,CASSETLAGVGTDTQYF
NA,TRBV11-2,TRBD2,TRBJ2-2,TGTGCCAGCAGCTTAGAAGGTCCGGGAGGGCCTATAACCGGGGAGCTGTTTTTT,CASSLEGPGGPITGELFF
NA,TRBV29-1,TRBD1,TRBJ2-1,TGCAGCGTTGTTGTAATAGGACAGGGGTACAATGAGCAGTTCTTC,CSVVVIGQGYNEQFF
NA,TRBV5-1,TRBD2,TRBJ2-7,TGCGCCAGCAGCTTGCCGGGACTAGCGGGGGGCGGCTCCTACGAGCAGTACTTC,CASSLPGLAGGGSYEQYF
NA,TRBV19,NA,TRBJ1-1,TGTGCCAGTAGTATGGGGAGGACGAAGAACACTGAAGCTTTCTTT,CASSMGRTKNTEAFF
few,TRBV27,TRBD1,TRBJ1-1,TGTGCCAGCCGCCCGGACAGGGTAAACACTGAAGCTTTCTTT,CASRPDRVNTEAFF
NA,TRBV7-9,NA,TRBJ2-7,TGTGCCAGCAGCTTAGACAGGGACGAGCAGTACTTC,CASSLDRDEQYF
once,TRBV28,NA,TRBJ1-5,TGTGCCAGCAGCTTCCTAGTCACAGGGCATCAGCCCCAGCATTTT,CASSFLVTGHQPQHF
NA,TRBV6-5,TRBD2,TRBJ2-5,TGTGCCAGCAGTTACTCAGCGGGAGGCTACCAAGAGACCCAGTACTTC,CASSYSAGGYQETQYF
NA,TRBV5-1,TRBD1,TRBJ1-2,TGCGCCAGCAGCGGCACAGGGGGCGCCACCTATGGCTACACCTTC,CASSGTGGATYGYTF
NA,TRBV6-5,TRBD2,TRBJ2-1,TGTGCCTCGACTAGCTTCTCCTACAATGAGCAGTTCTTC,CASTSFSYNEQFF
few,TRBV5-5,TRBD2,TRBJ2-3,TGTGCCAGCAGCTTGGCCCGGGGGAGGGGCACAGATACGCAGTATTTT,CASSLARGRGTDTQYF
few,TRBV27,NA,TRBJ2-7,TGTGCCAGCAGTTTATCGGGCAACTCCTACGAGCAGTACTTC,CASSLSGNSYEQYF
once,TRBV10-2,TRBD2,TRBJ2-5,TGCGCCAGCAGCCGAACCCCTAGCGGGAGTCGGAAAGAGACCCAGTACTTC,CASSRTPSGSRKETQYF
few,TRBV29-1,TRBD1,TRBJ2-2,TGCAGCGTTGAAGTGGTAAGGGGGCGCGCCACCGGGGAGCTGTTTTTT,CSVEVVRGRATGELFF
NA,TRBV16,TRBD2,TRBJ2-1,TGTGCCAGCAGCCCGACTAGCGGGCCGTCCAATGAGCAGTTCTTC,CASSPTSGPSNEQFF
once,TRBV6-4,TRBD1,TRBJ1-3,TGTGCCAGCCGGACAGGGAATGGCTCTGGAAACACCATATATTTT,CASRTGNGSGNTIYF
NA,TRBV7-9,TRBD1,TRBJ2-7,TGTTCCAGCACCCCGGGCGAAGACAGGGGGGACGAGCAGTACTTC,CSSTPGEDRGDEQYF
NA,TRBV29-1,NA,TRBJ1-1,TGCAGCGTTTCGCAGGACACTGAAGCTTTCTTT,CSVSQDTEAFF
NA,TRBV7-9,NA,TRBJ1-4,TGTGCCAGCAGCTTAAGTATGCGGGAAAAACTGTTTTTT,CASSLSMREKLFF
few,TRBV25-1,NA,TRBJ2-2,TGTGCCAGCAGTGAATACGGGGGACAGAGCAACGGGGAGCTGTTTTTT,CASSEYGGQSNGELFF
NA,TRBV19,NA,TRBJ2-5,TGTGCCAGTAGGGACCGGCAGGGTGGGAAGGAGACCCAGTACTTC,CASRDRQGGKETQYF
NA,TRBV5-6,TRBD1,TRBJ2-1,TGTGCCAGCAGCTTACAGGGGGCATACAATGAGCAGTTCTTC,CASSLQGAYNEQFF
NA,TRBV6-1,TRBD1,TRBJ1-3,TGTGCCAGCAGTGAAGCGACAGGGTCGGGAAACACCATATATTTT,CASSEATGSGNTIYF
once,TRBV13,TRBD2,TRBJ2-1,TGTGCCAGCAGCCTAGCGGGAGTATACAATGAGCAGTTCTTC,CASSLAGVYNEQFF
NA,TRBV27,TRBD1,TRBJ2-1,TGTGCCTGCAGTGGACAGGGTACTGAGCAGTTCTTC,CACSGQGTEQFF
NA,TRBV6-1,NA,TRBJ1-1,TGTGCCAGCAGTGTTGGAGAGAACACTGAAGCTTTCTTT,CASSVGENTEAFF
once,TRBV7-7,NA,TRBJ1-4,TGTGCCAGCAGTCTCTGGGGCGGTGAAAAACTGTTTTTT,CASSLWGGEKLFF